This T cell receptor (beta chain) is drawn from a study of T-cell memory formation after mild COVID-19 (TCRdb year 2021). About the investigation overall: Most TCR sequence clusters were specific to one of the two donors. In a couple of donors, T-cell clones that expanded and contracted after mild COVID-19 were followed by sequencing TCRalpha and TCRbeta repertoires longitudinally. The cohort was made up of two young adult volunteers, one female and one male, who were previously healthy. The investigation overall reported the following: Some responding clones were detected in pre-infection memory, which suggested that pre-existing cross-reactive memory T cells had joined the SARS-CoV-2 response. Clones contracting from day 15 to 85 had balanced CD4/CD8 phenotypes, while a second wave expanding from day 15 to 37 was biased towards CD4+. SARS-CoV-2 specificity was not confirmed for the second-wave clones peaking on day 37. Only two mild cases were covered in the study, and larger cohorts including severe cases with pre-infection samples were considered necessary. Contracting CD4+ clones were located mainly in the CM and EM memory subsets, whereas CD8+ clones were found to be enriched in EMRA.

PBMCs were isolated by Ficoll-Paque density gradient centrifugation. The listed sequencing device is Illumina NovaSeq 6000. Using 5'RACE with constant-segment primers, TCRalpha and TCRbeta cDNA libraries were constructed, with sample barcodes and unique molecular identifiers added in the process. RNA was extracted from every sample with Trizol reagent. Libraries were amplified in two PCR steps, with a second sample barcode and Illumina TruSeq adapters added in the second step. The libraries were sequenced on an Illumina NovaSeq using 2 x 150 bp paired-end reads. Per the authors' processing: Demultiplexing of reads and collapsing into UMI-guided consensus sequences were performed with migec v1.2.7. With mixcr v2.1.11, UMI consensuses were aligned to TRA and TRB V and J templates and assembled into clonotypes. A clonotype was counted as expanded or contracted only when both edgeR and NoisET called the clonotype significant, with the noise models trained on biological replicates. For edgeR calls, the thresholds were a false discovery rate-adjusted p below 0.01 and a log2 fold-change of 1. As an exploratory analysis of dynamics, max-normalized trajectories of the 1000 most abundant clonotypes were examined by PCA with hierarchical clustering. Separately sequenced CD4+ and CD8+ repertoires were used to assign the CD4 or CD8 phenotype of responding clones. The raw public reads went through TCRdb reprocessing: fastp at Q25, MiXCR clone calling, in-frame beta chains kept. Each CDR3 protein appears once, grouped with its most common genes and DNA. TCRdb's processing, not the study's, gives the V and J calls here. The sample has under 250,000 distinct CDR3 sequences on record, roughly 10% of them singletons. Approximately 3.3% of the sample is in the top ten clones.

On this clonotype itself: No antigen is known for it. Base qualities are not recorded, but no much larger clone differs from it by a single base.

The CDR3 measures 16 amino acids from cysteine to phenylalanine. CDR3 DNA is the only sequence kept; it has 48 bases, read in frame from the first base. As encoded in the germline V gene, CDR1 is SGHRS while CDR2 is YFSETQ. The germline V end is reduced by 4 bases and the J end by 0 bases; junction bases left unmatched: 5. The V and J genes are TRBV5-1 and TRBJ2-5; TRBD2 lines up with 11 middle nucleotides. Material: PBMCs or a T cell subset sorted from them (not recorded which). This receptor was identified in a young man who had mild COVID-19 (a few samples of this study predate the infection). The sample titles of this study are shuffled in the database, so cell type and time point are left out; the donor was told from shared clones. CDR3 reads: CASSPSSGGNQETQYF. The bases are TGCGCCAGCAGCCCCTCTAGCGGGGGGAACCAAGAGACCCAGTACTTC.